This T cell receptor (beta chain) was obtained from a study of T cell responses to AZD1222 COVID-19 vaccine. Study outcomes and limitations: Just five to seven people given AZD1222 tested seropositive at baseline. Among the donors, most were white British and more were female, and clonal diversity was possibly underestimated. Vaccine-associated CD4 TCRs ranged over spike, dominating at 160-218 and 743-854.

In regard to this clone: Its matching antigen is unknown.

Using immunoSEQ multiplex PCR, the repertoire was profiled, and TCRdb retains in-frame clones only, with some absent. The top ten clones hold nearly 25% of a sample with 65,000 to 70,000 clones, over 65% of them seen once. Germline lookup yields CDR1 LGHDT and CDR2 YNNKEL (reference sequence). Deletions cut 0 bases from V and 5 bases from J, with 4 bases between. The length of the CDR3 is 12 residues. The sequence was obtained from an adult who received the AZD1222 COVID-19 vaccine. The starting material was peripheral blood, obtained 28 days after the second AZD1222 dose. The chain employs TRBV3-1 (or the pseudogene TRBV3-2) and TRBJ2-5; D unclear. CDR3 protein: CASSQDWETQYF. CDR3 sequence (DNA): TGTGCCAGCAGCCAAGATTGGGAGACCCAGTACTTC.